The 31 T cell receptor beta chains below were found in one sample sequenced in a study of blood T cells in healthy people across ages. Primers used in a second PCR of roughly 7 to 12 cycles were a sample-barcoded 5' primer and a J-beta primer mix. MiXCR, applied by TCRdb to the 5' RACE reads, yields one record per CDR3 protein. Of some 1.6 million distinct CDR3 sequences listed, 30% to 35% are singletons. The sample comprised blood. The receptor source for this set is a woman in her twenties or thirties in good health.

The chain carries TRBV7-3 and TRBJ1-2; 7 nucleotides align to TRBD1. Trimming removed 5 bases from V and 6 bases from J; junction bases left unmatched: 12. Per the germline V gene, CDR1 is SGHTA and CDR2 is FQGTGA. The CDR3 length is 15 residues. The CDR3 here is CASSPRQGSLDGYTF. The CDR3 DNA reads as TGTGCCAGCAGCCCCCGACAGGGCTCGCTCGATGGCTACACCTTC.

The chain employs TRBV12-1 and TRBJ2-3; the D call in the table, TRBD1, was not verified against the DNA. TRBV12-1 is an annotated pseudogene. There are 14 residues in the CDR3. CDR3 in amino acids: CASSLDSITDTQYF. CDR3 sequence (DNA): TGTGCCAGCAGCTTGGACAGCATAACAGATACGCAGTATTTT.

This clonotype was found a few times. The chain couples TRBV7-9 to TRBJ2-1, with a weak D call TRBD2 (5 bases). Trimming removed 6 bases from V and 9 bases from J, with 15 bases in between. CDR3 length: 13 amino acids. Germline lookup yields CDR1 SEHNR and CDR2 FQNEAQ (reference sequence). DNA for the CDR3: TGTGCCAGCAGACCCCCGTTAGAGGGTGAGCAGTTCTTC. This gives the protein CASRPPLEGEQFF.

A few counts support this clonotype. The genes are TRBV20-1 and TRBJ2-3; 8 bases fit TRBD2. Trimming took 2 bases from V and 3 from J; bases not matched to a gene: 7. The germline V gene has CDR1 DFQATT and CDR2 SNEGSKA (reference sequence). This CDR3 comprises 15 residues. DNA of the CDR3: TGCAGTGCTAGACGGACGGGGGGGCGTACAGATACGCAGTATTTT. Translating gives CSARRTGGRTDTQYF.

The chain is built from TRBV13 and TRBJ2-1; D is undetermined. The V gene's germline CDR1 is PRHDT and CDR2 FYEKMQ (reference sequence). Trimming left V 5 bases short and J 6 bases short, with 8 bases between. This CDR3 comprises 12 residues. CDR3 protein: CASSVRSNEQFF. CDR3 bases: TGTGCCAGCAGCGTTAGGAGCAATGAGCAGTTCTTC.

This clonotype was seen a few times. This chain uses TRBV3-1 with TRBJ1-2; D gene ambiguous. V dropped 3 bases and J dropped 4 bases, with 15 bases sitting between them. Germline V CDR1 and CDR2: LGHDT, YNNKEL (reference sequence). The CDR3 has 15 residues. DNA of the CDR3: TGTGCCAGCAGCCACCCAGGAGTACGTATCTATGGCTACACCTTC. It encodes CASSHPGVRIYGYTF.

This chain joins TRBV4-1 and TRBJ2-5, with 9 bases fitting TRBD2. Germline V gives CDR1 MGHRA, CDR2 YSYEKL. The J segment lost 0 bases and the V segment lost 0 bases, leaving 11 bases of the junction unmatched. This CDR3 spans 19 amino acids. The CDR3 is CASSQDMVWVAGDQETQYF. The CDR3 nucleotides read TGCGCCAGCAGCCAAGATATGGTGTGGGTAGCGGGAGACCAAGAGACCCAGTACTTC.

V is TRBV20-1 and J is TRBJ2-3; 8 bases match TRBD2. The CDR3 consists of 13 residues. V shed 7 bases and J 1 base; nucleotides not matched to a gene: 4. From germline, CDR1 is DFQATT and CDR2 SNEGSKA (reference sequence). CDR3 in amino acids: CSVPTSGTDTQYF. The CDR3 DNA is TGCAGTGTACCGACTAGCGGCACAGATACGCAGTATTTT.

This clonotype was seen many times. The CDR3 DNA sequence: TGTGCCAGCAGCACCACGTACCAAGAGACCCAGTACTTC. Its protein product is CASSTTYQETQYF. This sequence joins TRBV7-2 and TRBJ2-5; D ambiguous. V lost 5 bases, J lost 0 bases, and 7 bases lay in between. CDR3 length equals 13 residues. Per the germline V gene, CDR1 is SGHTA and CDR2 is FQGNSA.

This clonotype has only a few counts. This rearrangement joins TRBV28 to TRBJ2-7; tentative D call: TRBD1 (6 bases). V was cut by 4 bases and J by 12 bases, with 13 bases left in between. Germline lookup yields CDR1 MDHEN and CDR2 SYDVKM. This CDR3 contains 11 residues. The CDR3 DNA reads TGTGCCAGCAGTTGGGGGCTCCTGTGGTACTTC. This codes for CASSWGLLWYF.

This chain connects TRBV28 to TRBJ2-5; D unresolved. The CDR3 is 12 residues long. Germline V CDR1 and CDR2: MDHEN, SYDVKM. V was pared by 6 bases and J by 4 bases, with 9 bases between. CDR3 in amino acids: CASSSYVETQYF. Here the CDR3 DNA reads TGTGCCAGCAGCTCTTATGTAGAGACCCAGTACTTC.

This clonotype was observed a few times. The chain carries TRBV7-3 and TRBJ2-1, with 11 bases that match TRBD1. After removal of 7 bases from V and 8 bases from J, the junction contained 10 bases not matched to a gene. The CDR3 has 15 amino acids. CDR1 SGHTA and CDR2 FQGTGA come from the germline V gene. The CDR3 spells CASKVGQGAADEQFF. CDR3 nucleotide sequence: TGTGCCAGCAAAGTTGGACAGGGGGCTGCGGATGAGCAGTTCTTC.

On this clonotype: Its ends do not fully match the called genes, so a read error is possible. J is TRBJ2-5 and V is TRBV7-9; TRBD2 is a possible D gene (5 bases). This CDR3 contains 17 residues. Germline V CDR1 and CDR2: SEHNR, FQNEAQ (reference sequence). CDR3 bases: TGTGCCAGCACCGACATAGGCGTGGGAGACCTCCAAGAGACCCTGTACTTC. As protein: CASTDIGVGDLQETLYF.

This clonotype was seen a handful of times. V and J are TRBV4-1 and TRBJ1-2, with 8 bases lining up with TRBD1. Trimming removed 4 bases from V and 3 bases from J; junction bases left unmatched: 10. CDR1 MGHRA and CDR2 YSYEKL come from the germline V gene. The CDR3 totals 16 residues. The CDR3 DNA is TGCGCCAGCAGCCTTGTCCCGGGACAGGCTTACTATGGCTACACCTTC. Protein: CASSLVPGQAYYGYTF.

The chain couples TRBV27 to TRBJ2-1, with TRBD1 identical over 7 bases. V shed 5 bases and J 6 bases; nucleotides not matched to a gene: 10. The CDR3 spans 15 residues. Germline CDR1 and CDR2: MNHEY and SMNVEV (reference sequence). In DNA, the CDR3 is TGTGCCAGCAGTATCCCTAACAGGGGTCGCAATGAGCAGTTCTTC. Protein product: CASSIPNRGRNEQFF.

The table lists this clonotype with many counts. The chain is built from TRBV6-1 and TRBJ1-5; unclear D gene. In germline, CDR1 is MNHNS, CDR2 SASEGT. The CDR3 runs 14 residues. The ends were cut back, 1 base at V and 0 bases at J, with 4 bases in the middle. CDR3 sequence reads: CASSEGYSNQPQHF. The CDR3 DNA sequence: TGTGCCAGCAGTGAAGGGTATAGCAATCAGCCCCAGCATTTT.

The chain employs TRBV20-1 and TRBJ1-2; D remains ambiguous. The V gene lost 3 bases and the J gene lost 2 bases, with 7 bases spanning the gap. There are 12 residues in the CDR3. Germline values: CDR1 DFQATT, CDR2 SNEGSKA (reference sequence). In nucleotides, the CDR3 is TGCAGTGCTAGCCCCCTAAACTATGGCTACACCTTC. This sequence encodes CSASPLNYGYTF.

At least ten counts were recorded for this clonotype. The chain couples TRBV20-1 to TRBJ1-1; D possibly corresponds to TRBD1 (6 bases). The CDR3 is 13 residues long. The germline V and J ends were trimmed by 6 bases and 5 bases, with 16 bases remaining between them. Germline V CDR1 and CDR2: DFQATT, SNEGSKA (reference sequence). CDR3: CSAPAGGRTEAFF. DNA for the CDR3: TGCAGTGCGCCGGCGGGGGGCCGGACTGAAGCTTTCTTT.

This clonotype has only a few counts. The chain couples TRBV7-9 to TRBJ2-5; 9 positions match TRBD1. The CDR3 totals 16 residues. The V segment lost 0 bases and the J segment 5 bases; nucleotides outside the gene matches: 7. Germline V gene data show CDR1 as SEHNR and CDR2 as FQNEAQ (reference sequence). The DNA for the CDR3 is TGTGCCAGCAGCTTAGCCCGGGACAGGGCACGGGAGACCCAGTACTTC. It codes for CASSLARDRARETQYF.

This rearrangement joins TRBV27 to TRBJ2-5, with TRBD2 identical over 8 bases. The CDR3 is made up of 17 amino acids. CDR1 and CDR2 (germline): MNHEY, SMNVEV (reference sequence). After removal of 3 bases from V and 2 bases from J, the junction contained 11 bases not matched to a gene. CDR3 coding DNA: TGTGCCAGCAGTTTGAAAAAATGGGGCGGGGGGCAAGAGACCCAGTACTTC. Translation gives CASSLKKWGGGQETQYF.

About this clonotype: The junction shows a germline mismatch at one end, possibly a read error. The chain couples TRBV5-1 to TRBJ2-6; D might be TRBD1 (5 bases). Germline lookup yields CDR1 SGHRS and CDR2 YFSETQ. The CDR3 extends over 16 amino acids. CDR3 region: CASSGRTRTGANVPTF. The CDR3 DNA is TGCGCCAGCAGTGGCAGGACGCGAACTGGGGCCAACGTCCCGACTTTC. The variable domain in full, with the rest retrieved from reference TRBV5-1 and TRBJ2-6, is KAGVTQTPRYLIKTRGQQVTLSCSPISGHRSVSWYQQTPGQGLQFLFEYFSETQRNKGNFPGRFSGRQFSNSRSEMNVSTLELGDSALYLCASSGRTRTGANVPTFGAGSRLTVL.

This chain joins TRBV7-9 and TRBJ1-2; 9 bases are a match to TRBD1. This CDR3 is built from 17 residues. V dropped 0 bases and J dropped 1; count of bases not matched to a gene: 6. Germline loops: CDR1 SEHNR, CDR2 FQNEAQ (reference sequence). CDR3 nucleotide sequence: TGTGCCAGCAGCTTAGCGCGAAGGACAGGGGTTAACTATGGCTACACCTTC. It is translated as CASSLARRTGVNYGYTF.

V usage is TRBV5-1 and J usage is TRBJ2-5; 8 bases agree with TRBD1. The CDR3 is 18 amino acids. V trimming: 1 base; J trimming: 4 bases; junction bases outside the gene matches: 15. Germline loops: CDR1 SGHRS, CDR2 YFSETQ. This chain's CDR3 is CASSLTSLGQGTRETQYF. The DNA for the CDR3 is TGCGCCAGCAGCTTGACAAGCCTCGGACAGGGAACGAGAGAGACCCAGTACTTC.

V usage is TRBV20-1 and J usage is TRBJ2-7; no reliable D call. V gave up 6 bases and J gave up 3 bases, with 9 bases separating them. CDR3 length: 11 amino acids. CDR1 DFQATT and CDR2 SNEGSKA come from the germline V gene (reference sequence). This CDR3 is CSARTYYEQYF. In nucleotides, the CDR3 is TGCAGTGCCCGTACCTACTACGAGCAGTACTTC.

This clonotype was counted ten times or more. This chain uses TRBV25-1 with TRBJ2-7; 10 nucleotides align to TRBD1. The CDR3 has 16 residues. Germline V CDR1 and CDR2: MGHDK, SYGVNS. V lost 2 bases and J lost 1; bases outside the gene matches: 5. CDR3 amino acids: CASSEDKGQGSYEQYF. The DNA for the CDR3 is TGTGCCAGCAGTGAAGATAAGGGACAGGGGTCCTACGAGCAGTACTTC.

This clonotype was detected a few times. The chain uses TRBV5-1 and TRBJ2-5; D is perhaps TRBD2 (7 bases). V gave up 4 bases and J gave up 3 bases, with 19 bases separating them. Per the germline V gene, CDR1 is SGHRS and CDR2 is YFSETQ. The CDR3 loop spans 16 amino acids. In nucleotides, the CDR3 is TGCGCCAGCAGCCAAAACCCGGGGGGCTCAGAAGAGACCCAGTACTTC. This codes for CASSQNPGGSEETQYF.

For this clonotype: This may arise from a read error, as a much more abundant clone is one base away. V gene TRBV4-1 combines with J gene TRBJ2-3, with 14 bases that match TRBD2. Germline CDR1 and CDR2: MGHRA and YSYEKL. The CDR3 loop spans 17 amino acids. The CDR3 spells CASSQLGTSGSTDTPYF. CDR3 bases: TGCGCCAGCAGCCAGCTCGGGACTAGCGGGAGTACAGATACGCCGTATTTT.

This rearrangement joins TRBV29-1 to TRBJ1-1; D gene unclear. CDR3 length: 14 amino acids. V gave up 4 bases and J gave up 0 bases, with 12 bases separating them. CDR1 is SQVTM and CDR2 is ANQGSEA in the germline V gene. The CDR3 coding sequence is TGCAGCGTTGCATCAGGATCTTTGAACACTGAAGCTTTCTTT. Amino acids: CSVASGSLNTEAFF.

This clonotype came up once. The conserved closing phenylalanine or tryptophan is absent in this CDR3, likely reflecting a read error. No DNA is shown, since the ends of the CDR3 on it are uncertain; the CDR3 is the one TCRdb lists. The chain employs TRBV12-3 or TRBV12-4 and TRBJ2-3. The CDR3 contains 12 residues when both ends are counted. This CDR3 reads CASSYSPDTQYS.

CDR3 bases: TGTGCCAGCAGGGCTACCTTCCTATCCAATGAGCAGTTCTTC. This translates into CASRATFLSNEQFF. The genes are TRBV2 and TRBJ2-1; no firm D call. Germline CDR1 SNHLY, CDR2 FYNNEI. V shed 6 bases and J shed 6 bases, with 15 bases lying between them. The CDR3 has 14 amino acids.

This clonotype has more than one count but fewer than ten. V and J are TRBV20-1 and TRBJ1-2; D perhaps matches TRBD1 (5 bases). There are 13 residues in the CDR3. With 4 bases removed from V and 7 bases from J, the gap between germline ends came to 16 bases. Looked up from germline, CDR1 is DFQATT and CDR2 is SNEGSKA (reference sequence). As DNA, the CDR3 is TGCAGTGCTATTGTAAAAGGGGCGAGTGGCTACACCTTC. Translated: CSAIVKGASGYTF.